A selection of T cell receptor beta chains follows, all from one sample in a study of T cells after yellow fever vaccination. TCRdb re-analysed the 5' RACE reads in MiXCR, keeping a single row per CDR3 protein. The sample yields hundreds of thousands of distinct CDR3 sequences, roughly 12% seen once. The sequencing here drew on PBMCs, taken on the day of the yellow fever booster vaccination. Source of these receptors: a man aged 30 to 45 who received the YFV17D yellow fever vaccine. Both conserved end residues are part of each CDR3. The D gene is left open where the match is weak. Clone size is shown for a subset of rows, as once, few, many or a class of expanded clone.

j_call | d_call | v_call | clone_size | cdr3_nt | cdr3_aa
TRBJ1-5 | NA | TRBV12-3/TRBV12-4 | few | TGTGCCAGCAGTTTTGTGGCAGGGAGGTTAGATCAGCCCCAGCATTTT | CASSFVAGRLDQPQHF
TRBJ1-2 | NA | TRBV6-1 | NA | TGTGCCAGCACCCAGAACCGGGGGCCTAACTATGGCTACACCTTC | CASTQNRGPNYGYTF
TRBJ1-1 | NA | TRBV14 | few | TGTGCCAGCAGCCAAGTCGGGTCCGAAGCTTTCTTT | CASSQVGSEAFF
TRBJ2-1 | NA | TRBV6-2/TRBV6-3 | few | TGTGCCAGCAGTTACGCTAGCTCCTACAATGAGCAGTTCTTC | CASSYASSYNEQFF
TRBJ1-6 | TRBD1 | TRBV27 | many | TGTGCCAGCAGGTCGAACCGGGACAGGGCAAATTCACCCCTCCACTTT | CASRSNRDRANSPLHF
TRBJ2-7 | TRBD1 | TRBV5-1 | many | TGCGCCAGCAGCGTTGGACAGGCGGGCTACGAGCAGTACTTC | CASSVGQAGYEQYF
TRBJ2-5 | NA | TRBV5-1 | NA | TGCGCCAGCAGCTTGGTAATCGGGCCCCGGGAGACCCAGTACTTC | CASSLVIGPRETQYF
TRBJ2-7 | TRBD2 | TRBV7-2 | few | TGTGCCAGCAGACGGGGGCTAGCGGGCTACGAGCAGTACTTC | CASRRGLAGYEQYF
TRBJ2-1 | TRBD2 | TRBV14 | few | TGTGCCAGCAGGGTAGCGGGAGAAGGGGAGCAGTTCTTC | CASRVAGEGEQFF
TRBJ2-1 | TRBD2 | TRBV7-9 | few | TGTGCCAGCAGCTCCGATAGCGGGAGGACTCACTACAATGAGCAGTTCTTC | CASSSDSGRTHYNEQFF
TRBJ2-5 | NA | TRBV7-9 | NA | TGTGCCAGCAGCTTAGTTGGGGGAGTAGGAGAGACCCAGTACTTC | CASSLVGGVGETQYF
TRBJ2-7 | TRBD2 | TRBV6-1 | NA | TGTGCCAGCAGTACAGGGACGGGGGGGAGCTCCTACGAGCAGTACTTC | CASSTGTGGSSYEQYF
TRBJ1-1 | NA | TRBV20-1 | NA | TGCAGTGCTGGAGTCCAACTGTTGTACACTGAAGCTTTCTTT | CSAGVQLLYTEAFF
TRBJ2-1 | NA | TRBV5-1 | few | TGCGCCAGCAGCCTGGGGGACAAAAACAATGAGCAGTTCTTC | CASSLGDKNNEQFF
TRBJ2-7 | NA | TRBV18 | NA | TGTGCCAGCTCACCCCGAGAAGATGGCTACGAGCAGTACTTC | CASSPREDGYEQYF
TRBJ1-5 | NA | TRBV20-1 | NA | TGCAGTGCTTACACAGGGAGGGGGGGCAATCAGCCCCAGCATTTT | CSAYTGRGGNQPQHF